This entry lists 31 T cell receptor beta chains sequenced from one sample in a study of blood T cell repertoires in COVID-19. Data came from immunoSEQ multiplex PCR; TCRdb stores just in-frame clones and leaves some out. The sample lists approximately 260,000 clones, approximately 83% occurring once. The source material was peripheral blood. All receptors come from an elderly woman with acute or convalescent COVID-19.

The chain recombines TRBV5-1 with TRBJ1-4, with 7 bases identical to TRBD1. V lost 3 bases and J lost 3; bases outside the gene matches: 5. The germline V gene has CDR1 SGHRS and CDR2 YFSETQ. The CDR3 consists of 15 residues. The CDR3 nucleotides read TGCGCCAGCAGCTCCATGGGACAGTCTAATGAAAAACTGTTTTTT. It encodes CASSSMGQSNEKLFF.

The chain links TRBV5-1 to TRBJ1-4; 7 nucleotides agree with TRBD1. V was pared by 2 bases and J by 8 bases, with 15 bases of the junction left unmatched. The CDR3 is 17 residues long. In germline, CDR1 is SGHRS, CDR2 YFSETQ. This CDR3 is CASSFLPPTGSGEKLFF. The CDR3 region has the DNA TGCGCCAGCAGCTTTCTCCCCCCGACAGGGAGCGGGGAAAAACTGTTTTTT.

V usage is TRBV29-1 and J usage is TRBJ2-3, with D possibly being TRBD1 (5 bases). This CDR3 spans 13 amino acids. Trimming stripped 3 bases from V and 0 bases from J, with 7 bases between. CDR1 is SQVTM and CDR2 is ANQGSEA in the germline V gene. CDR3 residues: CSVDRASTDTQYF. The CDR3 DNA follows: TGCAGCGTTGACAGGGCCAGCACAGATACGCAGTATTTT.

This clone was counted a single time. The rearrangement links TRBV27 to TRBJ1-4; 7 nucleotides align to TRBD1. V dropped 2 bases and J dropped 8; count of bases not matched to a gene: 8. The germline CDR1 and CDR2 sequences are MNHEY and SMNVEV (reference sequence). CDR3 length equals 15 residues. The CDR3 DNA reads TGTGCCAGCAGTTTAGAAGGGGGCGTAAGGGAAAAACTGTTTTTT. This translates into CASSLEGGVREKLFF. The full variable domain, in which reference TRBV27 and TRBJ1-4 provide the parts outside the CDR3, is EAQVTQNPRYLITVTGKKLTVTCSQNMNHEYMSWYRQDPGLGLRQIYYSMNVEVTDKGDVPEGYKVSRKEKRNFPLILESPSPNQTSLYFCASSLEGGVREKLFFGSGTQLSVL.

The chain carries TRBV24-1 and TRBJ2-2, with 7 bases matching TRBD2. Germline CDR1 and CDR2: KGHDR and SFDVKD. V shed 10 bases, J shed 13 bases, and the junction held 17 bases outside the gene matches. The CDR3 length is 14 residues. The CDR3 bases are TGTGCCACTGCCCCCTCTAGCGGCGTGCTTCGGCTGTTTTTT. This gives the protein CATAPSSGVLRLFF.

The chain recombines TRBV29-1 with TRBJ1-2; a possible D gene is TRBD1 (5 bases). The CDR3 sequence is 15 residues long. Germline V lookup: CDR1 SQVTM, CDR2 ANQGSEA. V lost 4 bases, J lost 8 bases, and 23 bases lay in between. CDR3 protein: CSVVSGGEHIGGYTF. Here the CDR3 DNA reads TGCAGCGTTGTGTCCGGGGGGGAACATATTGGCGGCTACACCTTC. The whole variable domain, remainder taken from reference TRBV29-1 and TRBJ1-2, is SAVISQKPSRDICQRGTSLTIQCQVDSQVTMMFWYRQQPGQSLTLIATANQGSEATYESGFVIDKFPISRPNLTFSTLTVSNMSPEDSSIYLCSVVSGGEHIGGYTFGSGTRLTVV.

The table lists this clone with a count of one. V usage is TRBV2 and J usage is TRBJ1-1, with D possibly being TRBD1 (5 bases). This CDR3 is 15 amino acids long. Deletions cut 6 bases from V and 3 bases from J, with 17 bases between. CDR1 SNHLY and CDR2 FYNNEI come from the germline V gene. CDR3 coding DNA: TGTGCCAGCAGGGCAGGGTCCTACTGGGACACTGAAGCTTTCTTT. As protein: CASRAGSYWDTEAFF. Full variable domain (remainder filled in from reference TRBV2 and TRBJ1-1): EPEVTQTPSHQVTQMGQEVILRCVPISNHLYFYWYRQILGQKVEFLVSFYNNEISEKSEIFDDQFSVERPDGSNFTLKIRSTKLEDSAMYFCASRAGSYWDTEAFFGQGTRLTVV.

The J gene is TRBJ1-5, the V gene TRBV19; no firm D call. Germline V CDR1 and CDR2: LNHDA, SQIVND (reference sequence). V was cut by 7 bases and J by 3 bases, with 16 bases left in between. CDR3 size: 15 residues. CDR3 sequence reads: CASNSGVGINQPQHF. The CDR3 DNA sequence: TGTGCCAGTAATAGCGGGGTAGGTATCAATCAGCCCCAGCATTTT.

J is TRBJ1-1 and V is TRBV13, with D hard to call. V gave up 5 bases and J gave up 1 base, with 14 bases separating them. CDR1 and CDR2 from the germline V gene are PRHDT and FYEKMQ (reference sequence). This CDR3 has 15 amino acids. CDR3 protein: CASSQRARWNTEAFF. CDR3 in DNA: TGTGCCAGCAGCCAGCGGGCCCGGTGGAACACTGAAGCTTTCTTT.

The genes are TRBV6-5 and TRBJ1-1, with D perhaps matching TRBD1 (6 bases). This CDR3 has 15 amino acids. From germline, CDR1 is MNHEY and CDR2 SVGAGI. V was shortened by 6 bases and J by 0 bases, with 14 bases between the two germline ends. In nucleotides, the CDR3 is TGTGCCAGCAGCCGCGGGGGCAACATGAACACTGAAGCTTTCTTT. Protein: CASSRGGNMNTEAFF.

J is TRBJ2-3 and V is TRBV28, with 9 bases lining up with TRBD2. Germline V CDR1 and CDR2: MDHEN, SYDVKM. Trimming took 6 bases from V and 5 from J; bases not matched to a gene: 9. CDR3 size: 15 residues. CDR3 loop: CASSVLSGGGDTQYF. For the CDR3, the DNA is TGTGCCAGCAGCGTACTTAGCGGGGGTGGAGATACGCAGTATTTT.

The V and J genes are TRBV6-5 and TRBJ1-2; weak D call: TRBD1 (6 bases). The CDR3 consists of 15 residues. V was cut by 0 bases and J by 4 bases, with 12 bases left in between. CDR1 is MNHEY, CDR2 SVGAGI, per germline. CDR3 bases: TGTGCCAGCAGTTACTCGGCATTGGACAGCTATGGCTACACCTTC. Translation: CASSYSALDSYGYTF.

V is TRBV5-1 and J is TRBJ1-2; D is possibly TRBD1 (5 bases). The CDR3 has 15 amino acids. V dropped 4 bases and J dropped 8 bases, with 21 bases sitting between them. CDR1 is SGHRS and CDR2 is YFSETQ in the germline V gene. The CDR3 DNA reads TGCGCCAGCAGCCAGCCGGGGTGGGCCGGGGGAGGCTACACCTTC. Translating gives CASSQPGWAGGGYTF.

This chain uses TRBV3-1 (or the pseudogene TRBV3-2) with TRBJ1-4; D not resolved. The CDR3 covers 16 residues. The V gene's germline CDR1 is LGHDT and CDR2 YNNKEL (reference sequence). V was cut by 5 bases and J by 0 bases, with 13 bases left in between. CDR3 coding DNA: TGTGCCAGCAGCTCCCGGGATTTTGCAACTAATGAAAAACTGTTTTTT. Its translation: CASSSRDFATNEKLFF.

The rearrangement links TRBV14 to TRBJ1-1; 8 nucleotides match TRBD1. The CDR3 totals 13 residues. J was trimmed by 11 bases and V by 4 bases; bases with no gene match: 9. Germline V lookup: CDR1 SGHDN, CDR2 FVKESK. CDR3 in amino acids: CASSPYRGMGAFF. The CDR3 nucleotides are TGTGCCAGCAGCCCCTACAGGGGGATGGGGGCTTTCTTT.

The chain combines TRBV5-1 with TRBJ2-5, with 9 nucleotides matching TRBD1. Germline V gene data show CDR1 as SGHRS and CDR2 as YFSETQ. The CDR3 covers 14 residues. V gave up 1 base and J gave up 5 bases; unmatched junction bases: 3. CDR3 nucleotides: TGCGCCAGCAGCTTGACAGGGGGCGAGGAGACCCAGTACTTC. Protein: CASSLTGGEETQYF.

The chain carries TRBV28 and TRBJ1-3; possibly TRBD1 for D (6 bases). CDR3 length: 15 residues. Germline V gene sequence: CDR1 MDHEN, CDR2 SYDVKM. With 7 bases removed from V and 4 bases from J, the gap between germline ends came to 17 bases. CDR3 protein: CASTPRQVAGNTIYF. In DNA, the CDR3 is TGTGCCAGCACCCCGAGACAGGTCGCAGGAAACACCATATATTTT. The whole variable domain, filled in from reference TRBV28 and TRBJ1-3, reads DVKVTQSSRYLVKRTGEKVFLECVQDMDHENMFWYRQDPGLGLRLIYFSYDVKMKEKGDIPEGYSVSREKKERFSLILESASTNQTSMYLCASTPRQVAGNTIYFGEGSWLTVV.

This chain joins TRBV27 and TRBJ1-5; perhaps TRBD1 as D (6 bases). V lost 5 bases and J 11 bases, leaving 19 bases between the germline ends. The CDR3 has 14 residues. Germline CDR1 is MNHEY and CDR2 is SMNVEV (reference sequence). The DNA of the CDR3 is TGTGCCAGCAGTCAAACAGGGAACGGGATATCCCAGCATTTT. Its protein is CASSQTGNGISQHF.

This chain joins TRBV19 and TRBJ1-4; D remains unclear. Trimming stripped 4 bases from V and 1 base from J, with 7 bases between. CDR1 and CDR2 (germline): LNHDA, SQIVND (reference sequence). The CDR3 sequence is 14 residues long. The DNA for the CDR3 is TGTGCCAGTAGTACGGGGTTAACTAATGAAAAACTGTTTTTT. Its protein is CASSTGLTNEKLFF. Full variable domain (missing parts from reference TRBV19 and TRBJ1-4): DGGITQSPKYLFRKEGQNVTLSCEQNLNHDAMYWYRQDPGQGLRLIYYSQIVNDFQKGDIAEGYSVSREKKESFPLTVTSAQKNPTAFYLCASSTGLTNEKLFFGSGTQLSVL.

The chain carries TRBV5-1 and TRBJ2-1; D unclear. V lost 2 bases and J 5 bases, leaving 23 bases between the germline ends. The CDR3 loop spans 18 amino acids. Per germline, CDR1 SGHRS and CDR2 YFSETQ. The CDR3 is CASSFVGSPAQKHNEQFF. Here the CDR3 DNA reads TGCGCCAGCAGCTTTGTGGGCAGCCCCGCTCAAAAACACAATGAGCAGTTCTTC. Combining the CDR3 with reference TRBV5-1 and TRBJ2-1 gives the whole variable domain KAGVTQTPRYLIKTRGQQVTLSCSPISGHRSVSWYQQTPGQGLQFLFEYFSETQRNKGNFPGRFSGRQFSNSRSEMNVSTLELGDSALYLCASSFVGSPAQKHNEQFFGPGTRLTVL.

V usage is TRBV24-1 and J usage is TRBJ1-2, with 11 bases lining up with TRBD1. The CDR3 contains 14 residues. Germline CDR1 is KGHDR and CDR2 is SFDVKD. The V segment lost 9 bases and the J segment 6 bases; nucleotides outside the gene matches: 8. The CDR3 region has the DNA TGTGCCACCGGAGGTTGGGGACAGGGGGATGGCTACACCTTC. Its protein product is CATGGWGQGDGYTF.

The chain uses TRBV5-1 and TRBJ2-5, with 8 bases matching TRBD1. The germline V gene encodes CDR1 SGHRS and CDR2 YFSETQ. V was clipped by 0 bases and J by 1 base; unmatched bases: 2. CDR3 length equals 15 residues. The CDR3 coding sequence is TGCGCCAGCAGCTTGGAAGGACAGGGCCAAGAGACCCAGTACTTC. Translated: CASSLEGQGQETQYF. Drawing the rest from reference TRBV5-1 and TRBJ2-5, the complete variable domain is KAGVTQTPRYLIKTRGQQVTLSCSPISGHRSVSWYQQTPGQGLQFLFEYFSETQRNKGNFPGRFSGRQFSNSRSEMNVSTLELGDSALYLCASSLEGQGQETQYFGPGTRLLVL.

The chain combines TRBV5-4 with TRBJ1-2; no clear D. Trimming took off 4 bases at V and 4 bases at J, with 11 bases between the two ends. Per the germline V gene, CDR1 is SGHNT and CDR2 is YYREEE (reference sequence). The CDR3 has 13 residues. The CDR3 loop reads CASSLARLYGYTF. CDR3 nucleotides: TGTGCCAGCAGCCTCGCCAGGCTCTATGGCTACACCTTC.

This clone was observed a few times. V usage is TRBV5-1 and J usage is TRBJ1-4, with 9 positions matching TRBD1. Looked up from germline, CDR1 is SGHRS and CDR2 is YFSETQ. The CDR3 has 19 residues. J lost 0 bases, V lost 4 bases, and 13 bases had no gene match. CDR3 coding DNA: TGCGCCAGCAGCCCTCAGACAGGGGGAACCTCTGCAACTAATGAAAAACTGTTTTTT. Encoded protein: CASSPQTGGTSATNEKLFF.

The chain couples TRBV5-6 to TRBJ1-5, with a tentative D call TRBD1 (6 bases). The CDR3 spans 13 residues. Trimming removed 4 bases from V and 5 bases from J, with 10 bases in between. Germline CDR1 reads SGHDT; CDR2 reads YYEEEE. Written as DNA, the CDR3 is TGTGCCAGCAGCGCCTCAGGGGATCAGCCCCAGCATTTT. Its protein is CASSASGDQPQHF.

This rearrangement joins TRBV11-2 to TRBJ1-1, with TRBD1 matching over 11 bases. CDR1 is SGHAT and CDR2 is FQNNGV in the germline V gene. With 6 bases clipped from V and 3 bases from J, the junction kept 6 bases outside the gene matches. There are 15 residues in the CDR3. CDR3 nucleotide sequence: TGTGCCAGCAGTTGGGACAGGGGGGCGCACACTGAAGCTTTCTTT. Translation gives CASSWDRGAHTEAFF.

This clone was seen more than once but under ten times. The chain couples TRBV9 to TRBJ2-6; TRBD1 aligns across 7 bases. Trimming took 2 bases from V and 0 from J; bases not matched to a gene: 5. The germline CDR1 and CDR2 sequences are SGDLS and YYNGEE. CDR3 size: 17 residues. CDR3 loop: CASSVGTVVSGANVLTF. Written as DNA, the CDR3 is TGTGCCAGCAGCGTCGGGACAGTCGTCTCTGGGGCCAACGTCCTGACTTTC.

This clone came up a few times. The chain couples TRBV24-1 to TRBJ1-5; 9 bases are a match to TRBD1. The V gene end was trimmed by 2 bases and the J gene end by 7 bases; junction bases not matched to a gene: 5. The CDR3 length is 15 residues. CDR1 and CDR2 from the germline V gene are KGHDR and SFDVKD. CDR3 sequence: CATSDSGQGSQPQHF. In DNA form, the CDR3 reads TGTGCCACCAGTGATTCCGGACAGGGGAGCCAGCCCCAGCATTTT.

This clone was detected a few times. The CDR3 DNA reads as TGTGCCAGCAGTAAGAGGCTGGGTTTTAATGAAAAACTGTTTTTT. It specifies CASSKRLGFNEKLFF. The chain links TRBV27 to TRBJ1-4; no firm D call. V lost 5 bases, J lost 4 bases, and 14 bases lay in between. CDR1 is MNHEY, CDR2 SMNVEV, per germline (reference sequence). This CDR3 spans 15 amino acids.

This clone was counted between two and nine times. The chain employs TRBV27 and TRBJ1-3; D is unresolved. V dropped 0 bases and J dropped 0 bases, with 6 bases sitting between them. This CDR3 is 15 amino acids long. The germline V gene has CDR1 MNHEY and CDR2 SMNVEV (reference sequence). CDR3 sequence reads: CASSLSLYSGNTIYF. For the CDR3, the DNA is TGTGCCAGCAGTTTATCGCTATACTCTGGAAACACCATATATTTT.

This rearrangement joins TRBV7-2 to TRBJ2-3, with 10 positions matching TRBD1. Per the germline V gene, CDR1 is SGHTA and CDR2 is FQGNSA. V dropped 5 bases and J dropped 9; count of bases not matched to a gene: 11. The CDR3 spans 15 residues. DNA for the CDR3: TGTGCCAGCAGCAAAGGAGGACAGGGGGAAGAAACGCAGTATTTT. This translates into CASSKGGQGEETQYF.